This T cell receptor beta chain was observed in a study of T cell clonotyping in hematopoietic cell transplantation. The CDR3 is made up of 14 amino acids. V gave up 2 bases and J gave up 5 bases, with 10 bases separating them. Germline CDR1 is SGDLS and CDR2 is YYNGEE. Findings and caveats of the study: Pathologically expanded recipient clonotypes increased progressively from day 30 to day 180 as diversity fell. Higher Inverse Simpson Index values in graft donor and pretransplant recipient predicted broader posttransplant TCR diversity.

Method: immunoSEQ multiplex PCR; TCRdb's copy keeps in-frame clones and lacks some. The sample gives 9,500 to 11,000 clones, under 55% of which show up once; less than 10% is in the top ten. The table lists this clone with a few counts. Its matching antigen is unknown. The source of this sequence is a male patient between 50 and 60 years old who had an allogeneic stem cell transplant from an unrelated donor, so the T cells may come from the graft donor. Some clones in this sample may be carry-over from other donors' samples. The gene calls are TRBV9 and TRBJ1-4; no firm D call. The specimen comprised PBMCs, sampled 30 days after allogeneic stem cell transplant. The CDR3 DNA reads as TGTGCCAGCAGCGTGGGCTTTACGAATGAAAAACTGTTTTTT. Its protein is CASSVGFTNEKLFF.